Each of the 19 T cell receptor beta chains below was sequenced from the same sample in a study of cytomegalovirus exposure and HLA in healthy donors. 13 Jbeta primers and 60 Vbeta primers were used for the PCR. Assay: immunoSEQ multiplex PCR; the TCRdb copy retains only in-frame clones and omits some. The table has some 130,000 clones, 80% to 85% seen once. The sample consisted of PBMCs. These receptor sequences come from a boy younger than 18 in good health and CMV-seronegative.

The V gene is TRBV21-1, the J gene TRBJ2-2; the table assigns TRBD2, which was not confirmed against the DNA. TRBV21-1 is listed as a pseudogene. The CDR3 runs 17 residues. This chain's CDR3 is CASSKAGGPLPTGELFF. CDR3 nucleotide sequence: TGTGCCAGCAGCAAAGCAGGAGGCCCCCTCCCGACCGGGGAGCTGTTTTTT.

The rearrangement uses TRBV7-8 and TRBJ2-1; the match to TRBD2 covers 9 bases. With 5 bases clipped from V and 1 base from J, the junction kept 3 bases outside the gene matches. The CDR3 runs to 15 residues. Looked up from germline, CDR1 is SGHVS and CDR2 is FQNEAQ. CDR3 DNA: TGTGCCAGCAGCCCCAGCGGGAGGTCCTACAATGAGCAGTTCTTC. Residues: CASSPSGRSYNEQFF.

The rearrangement uses TRBV6-1 and TRBJ1-2; possibly TRBD1 for D (6 bases). Germline CDR1 is MNHNS and CDR2 is SASEGT. The CDR3 has 14 residues. The V end lost 6 bases, the J end lost 2 bases, and 13 bases lay between the germline ends. CDR3 DNA: TGTGCCAGCAGGGCCCGGGGACAAAACTATGGCTACACCTTC. This gives the protein CASRARGQNYGYTF.

The genes are TRBV13 and TRBJ2-3; TRBD2 matches 11 bases. The germline gives CDR1 PRHDT, CDR2 FYEKMQ (reference sequence). The ends lost 3 bases at V and 6 bases at J; junction bases unmatched: 5. The CDR3 has 15 amino acids. The CDR3 protein is CASSFSGGGDDTQYF. The CDR3 coding sequence is TGTGCCAGCAGCTTTAGCGGGGGGGGCGACGATACGCAGTATTTT.

This chain connects TRBV5-1 to TRBJ2-2; a weak D match, TRBD2 (6 bases). CDR1 and CDR2 (germline): SGHRS, YFSETQ. The CDR3 spans 14 residues. The germline V and J ends were trimmed by 0 bases and 6 bases, with 9 bases remaining between them. In DNA, the CDR3 is TGCGCCAGCAGCTTGGGAGGAGGGCCCGGGGAGCTGTTTTTT. Protein sequence: CASSLGGGPGELFF.

This clone was detected only a few times. The rearrangement uses TRBV30 and TRBJ1-6, with 9 bases identical to TRBD1. CDR1 and CDR2 from the germline V gene are GTSNPN and SVGIG (reference sequence). V shed 2 bases and J 8 bases; nucleotides not matched to a gene: 4. The length of the CDR3 is 14 residues. CDR3 sequence: CAWSIDRGDSPLHF. Written as DNA, the CDR3 is TGTGCCTGGAGTATCGACAGGGGGGATTCACCCCTCCACTTT. The full variable domain, with the rest looked up from reference TRBV30 and TRBJ1-6, is SQTIHQWPATLVQPVGSPLSLECTVEGTSNPNLYWYRQAAGRGLQLLFYSVGIGQISSEVPQNLSASRPQDRQFILSSKKLLLSDSGFYLCAWSIDRGDSPLHFGNGTRLTVT.

This clone has just a few counts. The chain recombines TRBV4-2 with TRBJ1-3; 7 bases align to TRBD1. The germline V gene has CDR1 LGHNA and CDR2 YNFKEQ. V was clipped by 0 bases and J by 0 bases; unmatched bases: 11. The CDR3 consists of 19 residues. The CDR3 is CASSQEGIWDSTSGNTIYF. In DNA, the CDR3 is TGTGCCAGCAGCCAAGAGGGGATATGGGACAGTACCTCTGGAAACACCATATATTTT.

This chain links TRBV29-1 with TRBJ2-1, with D uncertain. Trimming cost V 3 bases and J 4 bases, with 7 bases left between them. Germline V gene sequence: CDR1 SQVTM, CDR2 ANQGSEA. The CDR3 is 12 amino acids. The CDR3 DNA follows: TGCAGCGTTGACCGCGGATACAATGAGCAGTTCTTC. Protein product: CSVDRGYNEQFF.

The chain joins TRBV30 to TRBJ1-1, with TRBD1 identical over 7 bases. This CDR3 spans 20 amino acids. In germline, CDR1 is GTSNPN, CDR2 SVGIG (reference sequence). With 0 bases clipped from V and 1 base from J, the junction kept 20 bases outside the gene matches. The CDR3 sequence is CAWSVRTFAARQGENTEAFF. The CDR3 DNA sequence: TGTGCCTGGAGTGTACGGACCTTTGCCGCTCGACAGGGTGAGAACACTGAAGCTTTCTTT.

In this sample, this clone turned up a few times. The rearrangement links TRBV6-5 to TRBJ1-1; 7 bases match TRBD1. Unmatched junction bases numbered 4, after V lost 6 bases and J lost 0 bases. CDR1 is MNHEY and CDR2 is SVGAGI in the germline V gene. The CDR3 runs 14 residues. The DNA of the CDR3 is TGTGCCAGCAGAGGGACAGTAATGAACACTGAAGCTTTCTTT. This sequence encodes CASRGTVMNTEAFF.

In this sample, this clone turned up a few times. J is TRBJ2-2 and V is TRBV5-1, with 10 bases matching TRBD2. Germline CDR1 is SGHRS and CDR2 is YFSETQ. The trim removed 4 bases at V and 7 bases at J, leaving 7 bases unmatched. The CDR3 covers 15 residues. CDR3 in DNA: TGCGCCAGCAGCCTAGCGGGAGCTGTCGGCGGGGAGCTGTTTTTT. Its protein product is CASSLAGAVGGELFF.

The chain has TRBV2 and TRBJ2-5; no clear D. CDR3 size: 11 residues. Germline V gives CDR1 SNHLY, CDR2 FYNNEI. V gave up 6 bases and J gave up 5 bases, with 7 bases separating them. The CDR3, as DNA: TGTGCCAGCAGGTATCAGGAGACCCAGTACTTC. This translates into CASRYQETQYF.

This chain links TRBV5-1 with TRBJ1-1; possibly TRBD1 for D (6 bases). The CDR3 runs 15 residues. Trimming cost V 1 base and J 6 bases, with 16 bases left between them. Germline CDR1 and CDR2: SGHRS and YFSETQ. CDR3 region: CASSLRAGGDAEAFF. The CDR3 DNA reads TGCGCCAGCAGCTTGAGGGCGGGGGGCGACGCTGAAGCTTTCTTT.

The rearrangement links TRBV6-5 to TRBJ2-7, with 9 nucleotides matching TRBD1. The CDR3 has 14 amino acids. From germline, CDR1 is MNHEY and CDR2 SVGAGI. Trimming at V came to 6 bases and at J to 3 bases, leaving 6 bases not matched to a gene. CDR3 protein: CASSLRDRVYEQYF. CDR3 sequence (DNA): TGTGCCAGCAGCCTCCGGGACAGGGTCTACGAGCAGTACTTC.

The chain carries TRBV10-3 and TRBJ1-5; tentatively, D is TRBD1 (6 bases). Trimming removed 3 bases at V and 9 bases at J, with 15 bases between. The CDR3 covers 14 residues. The germline V gene has CDR1 ENHRY and CDR2 SYGVKD. As DNA, the CDR3 is TGTGCCATCAGTGACGGGGGGCCGCAGGGGCCCCAGCATTTT. It encodes CAISDGGPQGPQHF.

The V gene is TRBV5-1, the J gene TRBJ2-5, with D perhaps matching TRBD1 (6 bases). Germline V gene sequence: CDR1 SGHRS, CDR2 YFSETQ. The germline V and J ends were trimmed by 1 base and 5 bases, with 12 bases remaining between them. This CDR3 has 14 amino acids. DNA of the CDR3: TGCGCCAGCAGCTTGAGCAGGGGCGCGGAGACCCAGTACTTC. Its translation: CASSLSRGAETQYF. The variable domain in full, completed from reference TRBV5-1 and TRBJ2-5, reads KAGVTQTPRYLIKTRGQQVTLSCSPISGHRSVSWYQQTPGQGLQFLFEYFSETQRNKGNFPGRFSGRQFSNSRSEMNVSTLELGDSALYLCASSLSRGAETQYFGPGTRLLVL.

The CDR3 protein is CAWSEAGYNEQFF. CDR3 nucleotides: TGTGCCTGGAGTGAGGCAGGGTACAATGAGCAGTTCTTC. The J gene is TRBJ2-1, the V gene TRBV30, with TRBD1 as a possible D gene (5 bases). V lost 1 base, J lost 4 bases, and 8 bases lay in between. Germline lookup yields CDR1 GTSNPN and CDR2 SVGIG (reference sequence). The CDR3 length is 13 residues.

This sequence joins TRBV10-3 and TRBJ1-5; possible D gene TRBD1, 5 bases. The CDR3 runs 16 residues. With 3 bases removed from V and 7 bases from J, the gap between germline ends came to 19 bases. From germline, CDR1 is ENHRY and CDR2 SYGVKD. Here the CDR3 DNA reads TGTGCCATCAGTGATACCGACAGAAGAGGTGGGCAGCCCCAGCATTTT. The encoded protein is CAISDTDRRGGQPQHF.

The chain recombines TRBV4-1 with TRBJ2-1; no definite D call. V was pared by 4 bases and J by 1 base, with 11 bases between. CDR1 is MGHRA and CDR2 is YSYEKL in the germline V gene. The CDR3 extends over 15 amino acids. CDR3 in DNA: TGCGCCAGCAGCCCAAACTACTTGTCCTACAATGAGCAGTTCTTC. Its protein is CASSPNYLSYNEQFF.